The entry below gives a single T cell receptor beta chain sequence along with its context. Its antigen is currently unknown. This specimen belongs to a study of STAT3 mutations in large granular lymphocyte leukemia. About the research overall: Roughly half the longitudinally sequenced T-LGLL patients had canonical STAT3 mutations. Immunosuppressive therapy was given to more than half of T-LGLL patients.

The CDR3 is made up of 16 amino acids. CDR1 and CDR2 (germline): SNHLY, FYNNEI. V was clipped by 6 bases and J by 0 bases; unmatched bases: 8. General observations from the study: All newly emerging clones after therapy were STAT3 wild type. In T-cell large granular lymphocyte leukemia, about half of patients showed multiple immunodominant subclonotypes.

Libraries were prepared by immunoSEQ multiplex PCR; TCRdb keeps only in-frame clonotypes and omits some of them. The sample lists 15,000 to 17,000 clones, 85% to 95% seen once, with less than 9.5% in the top ten. The receptor was derived from a woman aged 45-60 years with T-cell large granular lymphocyte leukemia. Some clones in this sample may be carry-over from other donors' samples. The V call is TRBV2, the J call TRBJ2-3, with 8 bases lining up with TRBD2. Sample: peripheral blood mononuclear cells. The CDR3 reads CASSELAGLSTDTQYF. The CDR3 nucleotides are TGTGCCAGCAGCGAGCTAGCGGGTCTTAGCACAGATACGCAGTATTTT.